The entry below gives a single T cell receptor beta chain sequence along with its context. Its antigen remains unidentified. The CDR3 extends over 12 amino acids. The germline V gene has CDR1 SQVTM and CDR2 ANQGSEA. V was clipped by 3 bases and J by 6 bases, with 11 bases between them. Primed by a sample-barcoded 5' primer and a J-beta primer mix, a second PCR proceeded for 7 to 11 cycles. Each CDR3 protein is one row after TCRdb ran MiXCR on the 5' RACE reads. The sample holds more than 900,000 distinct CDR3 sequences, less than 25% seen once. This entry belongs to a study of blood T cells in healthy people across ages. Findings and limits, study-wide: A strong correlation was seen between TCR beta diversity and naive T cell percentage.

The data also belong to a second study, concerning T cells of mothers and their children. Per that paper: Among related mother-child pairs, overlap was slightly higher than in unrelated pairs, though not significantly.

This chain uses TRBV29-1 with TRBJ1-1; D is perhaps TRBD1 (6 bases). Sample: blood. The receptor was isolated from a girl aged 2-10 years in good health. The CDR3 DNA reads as TGCAGCGTTGATTTGGGGGGCGCTGAAGCTTTCTTT. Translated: CSVDLGGAEAFF.